These 3 T cell receptor beta chains came from one sample sequenced in a study of cytomegalovirus exposure and HLA in healthy donors. 13 Jbeta primers and 60 Vbeta primers were used for the PCR. Repertoires were generated with immunoSEQ multiplex PCR, while TCRdb's copy carries only in-frame clones and drops some. Among 55,000 to 70,000 clones, roughly two thirds were seen once, and the ten largest hold 3%. The sample was PBMCs. These receptors were obtained from a woman in her 50s in good health and CMV-seronegative.

This sequence joins TRBV5-1 and TRBJ2-7, with 9 positions matching TRBD1. The V and J ends lost 4 bases and 2 bases, in that order; junction bases with no gene match: 7. The CDR3 loop spans 15 amino acids. Germline values: CDR1 SGHRS, CDR2 YFSETQ. The chain's CDR3 is CASSLGQGIPYEQYF. CDR3 bases: TGCGCCAGCAGCCTAGGACAGGGGATCCCCTACGAGCAGTACTTC.

The sample holds a few counts of this clone. This chain joins TRBV28 and TRBJ1-2; tentative D call: TRBD1 (5 bases). This CDR3 has 11 amino acids. Between the trimmed V and J ends, which lost 10 bases and 4 bases, there was a span of 10 bases. Germline V gene lookup returns CDR1 MDHEN and CDR2 SYDVKM. The CDR3 is CATRGTYGYTF. CDR3 nucleotide sequence: TGTGCCACCCGGGGGACCTATGGCTACACCTTC.

This clone showed up just a few times. The CDR3 DNA sequence: TGTGCCTGGAGTGTAGCCGCGGATCAGCCCCAGCATTTT. This encodes CAWSVAADQPQHF. The chain combines TRBV30 with TRBJ1-5; D ambiguous. This CDR3 is built from 13 residues. Germline V gene lookup returns CDR1 GTSNPN and CDR2 SVGIG (reference sequence). V dropped 0 bases and J dropped 5 bases, with 8 bases sitting between them.